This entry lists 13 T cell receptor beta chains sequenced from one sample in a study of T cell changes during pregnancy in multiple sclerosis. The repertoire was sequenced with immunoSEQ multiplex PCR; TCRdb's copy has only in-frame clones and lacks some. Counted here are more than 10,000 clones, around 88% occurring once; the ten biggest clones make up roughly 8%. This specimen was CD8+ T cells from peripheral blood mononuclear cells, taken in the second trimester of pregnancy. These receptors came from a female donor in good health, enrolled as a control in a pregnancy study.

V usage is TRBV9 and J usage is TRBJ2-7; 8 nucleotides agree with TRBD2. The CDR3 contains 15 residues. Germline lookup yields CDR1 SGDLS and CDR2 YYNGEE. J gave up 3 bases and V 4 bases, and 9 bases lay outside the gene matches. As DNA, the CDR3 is TGTGCCAGCAGCCCCCCCGGGGGGGTACTCTACGAGCAGTACTTC. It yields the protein CASSPPGGVLYEQYF.

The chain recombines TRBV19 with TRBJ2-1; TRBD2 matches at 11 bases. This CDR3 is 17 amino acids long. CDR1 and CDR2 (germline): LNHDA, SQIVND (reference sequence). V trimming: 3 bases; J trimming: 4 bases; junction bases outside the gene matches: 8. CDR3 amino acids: CASSIGSGGAHYNEQFF. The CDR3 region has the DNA TGTGCCAGTAGTATTGGTAGCGGGGGGGCCCATTACAATGAGCAGTTCTTC.

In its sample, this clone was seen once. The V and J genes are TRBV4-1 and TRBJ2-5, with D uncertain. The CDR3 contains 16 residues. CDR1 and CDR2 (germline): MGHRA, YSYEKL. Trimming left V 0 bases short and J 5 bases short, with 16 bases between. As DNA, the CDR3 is TGCGCCAGCAGCCAAGATCATTGGAGTGATAGGGAGACCCAGTACTTC. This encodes CASSQDHWSDRETQYF.

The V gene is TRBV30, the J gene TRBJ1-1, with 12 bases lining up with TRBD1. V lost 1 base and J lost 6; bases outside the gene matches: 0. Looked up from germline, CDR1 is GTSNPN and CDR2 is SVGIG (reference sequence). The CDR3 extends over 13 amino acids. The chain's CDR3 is CAWSGDRGPEAFF. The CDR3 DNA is TGTGCCTGGAGTGGGGACAGGGGGCCTGAAGCTTTCTTT.

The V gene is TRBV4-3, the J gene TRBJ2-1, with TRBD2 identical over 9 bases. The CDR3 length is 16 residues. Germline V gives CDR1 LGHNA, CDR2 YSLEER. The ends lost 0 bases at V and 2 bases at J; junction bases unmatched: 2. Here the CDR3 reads CASSQDAGGPYNEQFF. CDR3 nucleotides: TGCGCCAGCAGCCAAGATGCGGGAGGGCCCTACAATGAGCAGTTCTTC.

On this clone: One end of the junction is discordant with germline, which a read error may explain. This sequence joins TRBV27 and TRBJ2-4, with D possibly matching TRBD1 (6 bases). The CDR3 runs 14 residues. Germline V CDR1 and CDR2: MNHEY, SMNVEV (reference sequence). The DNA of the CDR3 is TGTGCCAGCAGCCTACAAAATATTGGGACACCTTTAGACTTC. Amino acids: CASSLQNIGTPLDF.

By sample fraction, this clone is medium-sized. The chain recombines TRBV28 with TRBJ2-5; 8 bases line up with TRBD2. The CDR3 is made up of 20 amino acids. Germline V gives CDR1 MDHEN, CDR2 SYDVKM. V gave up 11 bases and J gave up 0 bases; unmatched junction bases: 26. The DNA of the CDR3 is TGTGCCGGTAAAAGGACGGTTAAACATTCTAGCGGGTCGTACCAAGAGACCCAGTACTTC. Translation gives CAGKRTVKHSSGSYQETQYF.

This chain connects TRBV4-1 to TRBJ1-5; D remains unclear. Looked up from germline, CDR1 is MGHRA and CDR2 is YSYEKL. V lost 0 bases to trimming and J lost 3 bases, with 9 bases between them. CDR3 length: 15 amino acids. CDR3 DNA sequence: TGCGCCAGCAGCCAAGATATTAGCAACAATCAGCCCCAGCATTTT. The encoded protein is CASSQDISNNQPQHF.

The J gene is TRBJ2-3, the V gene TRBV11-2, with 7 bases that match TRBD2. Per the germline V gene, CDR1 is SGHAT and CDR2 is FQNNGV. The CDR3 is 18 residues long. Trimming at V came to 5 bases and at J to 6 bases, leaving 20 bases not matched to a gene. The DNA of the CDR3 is TGTGCCAGCAGCCGAGCAGGTAGAGTGGGAGGGCCGGTTGATACGCAGTATTTT. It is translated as CASSRAGRVGGPVDTQYF.

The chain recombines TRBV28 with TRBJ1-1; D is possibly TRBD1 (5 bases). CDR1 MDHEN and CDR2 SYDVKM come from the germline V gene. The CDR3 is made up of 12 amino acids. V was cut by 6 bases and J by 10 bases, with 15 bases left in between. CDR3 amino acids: CASSEAGRGAFF. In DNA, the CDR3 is TGTGCCAGCAGCGAAGCGGGTAGGGGAGCTTTCTTT.

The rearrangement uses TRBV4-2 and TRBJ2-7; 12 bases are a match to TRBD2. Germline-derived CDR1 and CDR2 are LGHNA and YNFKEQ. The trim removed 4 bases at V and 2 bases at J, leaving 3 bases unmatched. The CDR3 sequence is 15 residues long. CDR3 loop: CASSPRLAGAYEQYF. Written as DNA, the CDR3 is TGTGCCAGCAGCCCCAGACTAGCGGGAGCCTACGAGCAGTACTTC.

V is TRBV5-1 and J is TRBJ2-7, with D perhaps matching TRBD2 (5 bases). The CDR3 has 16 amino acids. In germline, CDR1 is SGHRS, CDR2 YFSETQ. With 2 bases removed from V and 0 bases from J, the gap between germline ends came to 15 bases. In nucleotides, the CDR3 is TGCGCCAGCAGCTTTTGGAGCGGAACCTCCTCCTACGAGCAGTACTTC. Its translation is CASSFWSGTSSYEQYF.

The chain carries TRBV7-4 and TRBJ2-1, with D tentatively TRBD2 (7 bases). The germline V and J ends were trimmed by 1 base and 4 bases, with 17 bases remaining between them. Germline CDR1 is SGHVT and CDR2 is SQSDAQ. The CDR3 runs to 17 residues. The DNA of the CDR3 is TGTGCCAGCAGCTTAGAACACCTAGCGGACAGATACAATGAGCAGTTCTTC. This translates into CASSLEHLADRYNEQFF.